The 10 T cell receptor beta chains listed next were all sequenced from one sample in a study of regulatory T cells in long-lasting Graves disease. The time point: newly diagnosed GD, antithyroid drugs for less than 3 months. From RNA extracted from PBMCs, the TCR library was made. Through Arm-PCR of CDR3 regions and iRepertoire HTBI primers, TCR beta libraries were built. TCRdb itself ran the multiplex PCR reads through MiXCR, one entry per CDR3 protein. Of some 220,000 distinct CDR3 sequences in the sample, roughly a fifth are singletons; the top ten hold 12%. These data were likewise used in another study, on T cells in Graves' hyperthyroidism and ophthalmopathy.

Specimen: peripheral blood mononuclear cells (PBMCs), collected at new diagnosis, from a patient treated with antithyroid drugs. Receptors originate from a woman in her 30s with Graves disease.

There are a few counts of this clonotype. For the CDR3, the DNA is TGTGCCAGCAGCTTAGGGGGCAGCAACGGTGGCTACACCTTC. Translation: CASSLGGSNGGYTF. J is TRBJ1-2 and V is TRBV7-8, with D perhaps TRBD1 (5 bases). The CDR3 sequence is 14 residues long. Germline-derived CDR1 and CDR2 are SGHVS and FQNEAQ. V was cut by 1 base and J by 7 bases, with 13 bases left in between.

J is TRBJ2-2 and V is TRBV10-3, with D perhaps matching TRBD1 (5 bases). Germline CDR1 ENHRY, CDR2 SYGVKD. V was trimmed by 4 bases and J by 2 bases, leaving 8 bases between them. This CDR3 comprises 14 residues. The CDR3 DNA sequence: TGTGCCATCAGTGGGGGCTTCAACACCGGGGAGCTGTTTTTT. Its protein product is CAISGGFNTGELFF.

This clonotype was seen at least ten times. This chain connects TRBV19 to TRBJ2-2; 12 positions match TRBD2. The CDR3 totals 18 residues. V trimming: 3 bases; J trimming: 5 bases; junction bases outside the gene matches: 10. Looked up from germline, CDR1 is LNHDA and CDR2 is SQIVND (reference sequence). CDR3 bases: TGTGCCAGTAGTATGCCCCTGAAGCTAGCGGGGGGGACCGGGGAGCTGTTTTTT. Protein sequence: CASSMPLKLAGGTGELFF.

The chain carries TRBV6-1 and TRBJ2-2; 7 nucleotides match TRBD1. Germline V gene sequence: CDR1 MNHNS, CDR2 SASEGT. V lost 6 bases to trimming and J lost 3 bases; unmatched junction nucleotides: 7. This CDR3 contains 15 residues. The CDR3 sequence: CASSPTGLDTGELFF. The CDR3, as DNA: TGTGCCAGCAGCCCGACAGGGTTGGACACCGGGGAGCTGTTTTTT.

The V call is TRBV6-2 or TRBV6-3, the J call TRBJ2-3, with 10 bases aligning to TRBD1. Germline V CDR1 and CDR2: MNHEY, SVGEGT. CDR3 length equals 16 residues. V lost 5 bases to trimming and J lost 8 bases; unmatched junction nucleotides: 13. CDR3: CASSEHRDRGGGTQYF. The DNA for the CDR3 is TGTGCCAGCAGTGAACACCGGGACAGGGGCGGAGGTACGCAGTATTTT.

The chain carries TRBV12-3 or TRBV12-4 and TRBJ1-2; D gene unclear. This CDR3 contains 17 residues. V lost 7 bases and J 1 base, leaving 22 bases between the germline ends. The CDR3 is CASTLRDTCCINYGYTF. CDR3 in DNA: TGTGCCAGCACCCTCCGGGATACCTGTTGCATTAACTATGGCTACACCTTC.

The chain is built from TRBV2 and TRBJ2-3, with TRBD2 as a possible D gene (6 bases). This CDR3 contains 14 residues. The V end was cut by 10 bases, the J end by 0 bases, with 14 bases between. Germline CDR1 reads SNHLY; CDR2 reads FYNNEI. The CDR3 nucleotides are TGTGCCACAGCCCCCGGGACTAGCACAGATACGCAGTATTTT. This sequence encodes CATAPGTSTDTQYF.

The table lists this clonotype with many counts. V is TRBV11-3 and J is TRBJ2-2; TRBD1 aligns across 7 bases. Germline V gene lookup returns CDR1 SGHNT and CDR2 YENEEA. V dropped 7 bases and J dropped 5; count of bases not matched to a gene: 7. The CDR3 consists of 14 residues. The CDR3 sequence: CASNHRQGTGELFF. In DNA, the CDR3 is TGTGCCAGCAACCATCGACAGGGTACCGGGGAGCTGTTTTTT.

This clonotype was observed a handful of times. The J gene is TRBJ1-2, the V gene TRBV6-9; D might be TRBD1 (5 bases). Between the trimmed V and J ends, which lost 3 bases and 6 bases, there was a span of 11 bases. CDR1 is MNHGY, CDR2 SVAAGI, per germline. The CDR3 consists of 13 residues. The CDR3 region has the DNA TGTGCCAGCAGTTACAGGACACTGGATGGCTACACCTTC. It is translated as CASSYRTLDGYTF.

This clonotype was observed at least ten times. V usage is TRBV15 and J usage is TRBJ1-3; tentatively, D is TRBD1 (6 bases). V gave up 5 bases and J gave up 2 bases, with 13 bases separating them. This CDR3 has 15 amino acids. CDR1 LNHNV and CDR2 YYDKDF come from the germline V gene (reference sequence). CDR3 sequence: CATSFRDRPGNTIYF. DNA of the CDR3: TGTGCCACCAGCTTCCGTGACAGGCCTGGAAACACCATATATTTT.